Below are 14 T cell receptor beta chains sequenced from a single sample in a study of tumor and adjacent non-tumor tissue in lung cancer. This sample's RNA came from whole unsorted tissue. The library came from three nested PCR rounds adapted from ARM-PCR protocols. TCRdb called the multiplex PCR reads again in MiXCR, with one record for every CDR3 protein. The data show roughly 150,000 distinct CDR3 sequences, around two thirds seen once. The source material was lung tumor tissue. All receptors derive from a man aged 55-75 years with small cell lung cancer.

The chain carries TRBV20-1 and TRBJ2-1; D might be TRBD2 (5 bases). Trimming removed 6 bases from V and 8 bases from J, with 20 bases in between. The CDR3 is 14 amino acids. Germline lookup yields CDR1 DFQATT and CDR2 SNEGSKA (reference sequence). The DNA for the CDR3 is TGCAGTGCGATCGGAAGCACCCTGAGGGATGAGCAGTTCTTC. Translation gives CSAIGSTLRDEQFF.

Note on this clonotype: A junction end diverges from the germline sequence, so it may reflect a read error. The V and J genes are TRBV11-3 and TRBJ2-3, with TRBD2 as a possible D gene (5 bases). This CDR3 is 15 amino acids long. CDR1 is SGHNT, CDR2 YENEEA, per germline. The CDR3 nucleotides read TGTACCAGTAGCTTGGTGGGAGATCTAGGAGATACGCAGTATTTT. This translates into CTSSLVGDLGDTQYF.

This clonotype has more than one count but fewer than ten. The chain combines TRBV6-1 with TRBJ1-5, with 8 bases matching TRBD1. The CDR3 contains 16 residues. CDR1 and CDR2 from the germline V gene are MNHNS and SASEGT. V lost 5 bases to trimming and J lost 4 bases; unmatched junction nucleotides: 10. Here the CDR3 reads CASSPFHGQGNQPQHF. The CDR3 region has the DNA TGTGCCAGCAGTCCTTTTCACGGACAGGGTAATCAGCCCCAGCATTTT.

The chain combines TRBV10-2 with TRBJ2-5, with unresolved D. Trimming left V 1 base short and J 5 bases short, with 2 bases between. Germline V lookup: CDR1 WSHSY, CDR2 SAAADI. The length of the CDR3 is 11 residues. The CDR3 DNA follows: TGCGCCAGCAGTGAGTGGGAGACCCAGTACTTC. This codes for CASSEWETQYF.

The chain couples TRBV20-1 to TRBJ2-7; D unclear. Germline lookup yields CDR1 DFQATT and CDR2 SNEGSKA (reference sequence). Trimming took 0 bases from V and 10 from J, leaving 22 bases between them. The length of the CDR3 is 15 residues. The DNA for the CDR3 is TGCAGTGCTAGAGATCAGTCCAGCAGGACCTACAAACAGTACTTC. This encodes CSARDQSSRTYKQYF.

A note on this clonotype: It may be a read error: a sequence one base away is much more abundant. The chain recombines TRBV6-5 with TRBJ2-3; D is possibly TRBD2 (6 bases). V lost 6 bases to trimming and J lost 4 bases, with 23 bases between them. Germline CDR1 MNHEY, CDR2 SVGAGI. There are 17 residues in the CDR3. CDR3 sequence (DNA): TGTGCCAGCAGCCGAAGCATTCCAGCGGGCGGCGCAGATACGCAGTATTTT. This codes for CASSRSIPAGGADTQYF.

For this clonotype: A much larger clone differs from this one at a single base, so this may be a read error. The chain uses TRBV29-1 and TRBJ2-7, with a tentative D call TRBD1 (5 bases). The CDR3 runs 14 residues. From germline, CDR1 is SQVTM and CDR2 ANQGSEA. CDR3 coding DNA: TGCAGCTTTGAACCATGGGGCGCGGACTACGAGCAGTACTTC. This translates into CSFEPWGADYEQYF.

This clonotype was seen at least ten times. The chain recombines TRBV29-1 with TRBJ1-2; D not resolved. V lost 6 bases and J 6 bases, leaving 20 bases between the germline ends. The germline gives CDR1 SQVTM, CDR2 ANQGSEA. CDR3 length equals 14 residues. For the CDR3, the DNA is TGCAGCGTCCATGACCCCCTCTCCCCCCATGGCTACACCTTC. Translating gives CSVHDPLSPHGYTF.

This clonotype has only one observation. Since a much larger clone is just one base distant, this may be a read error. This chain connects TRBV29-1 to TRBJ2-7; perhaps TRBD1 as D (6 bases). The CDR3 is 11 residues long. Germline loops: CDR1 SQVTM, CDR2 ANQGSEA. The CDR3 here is CSGSRGYEHYF. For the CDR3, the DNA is TGCAGCGGAAGCAGGGGCTACGAGCATTACTTC.

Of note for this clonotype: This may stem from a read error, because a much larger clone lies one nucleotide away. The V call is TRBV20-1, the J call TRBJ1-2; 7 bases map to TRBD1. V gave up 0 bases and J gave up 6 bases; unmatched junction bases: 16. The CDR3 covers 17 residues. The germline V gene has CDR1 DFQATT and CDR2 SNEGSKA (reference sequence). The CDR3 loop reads CSARDLEGAHTVDGYTF. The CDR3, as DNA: TGCAGTGCTAGAGATCTGGAGGGGGCGCATACGGTTGATGGCTACACCTTC.

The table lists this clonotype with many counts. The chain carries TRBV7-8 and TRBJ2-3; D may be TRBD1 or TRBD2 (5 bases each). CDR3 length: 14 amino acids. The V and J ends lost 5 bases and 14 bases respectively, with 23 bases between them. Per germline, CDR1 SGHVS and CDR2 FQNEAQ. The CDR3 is CASSPNRGLRSVYF. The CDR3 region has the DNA TGTGCCAGCAGCCCAAACCGGGGCCTAAGATCAGTGTATTTT.

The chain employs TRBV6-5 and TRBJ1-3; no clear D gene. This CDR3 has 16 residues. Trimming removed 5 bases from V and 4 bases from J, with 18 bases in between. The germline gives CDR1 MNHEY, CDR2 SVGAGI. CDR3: CASSPRGGELGNTIYF. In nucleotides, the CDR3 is TGTGCCAGCAGTCCCAGAGGTGGAGAGTTGGGAAACACCATATATTTT.

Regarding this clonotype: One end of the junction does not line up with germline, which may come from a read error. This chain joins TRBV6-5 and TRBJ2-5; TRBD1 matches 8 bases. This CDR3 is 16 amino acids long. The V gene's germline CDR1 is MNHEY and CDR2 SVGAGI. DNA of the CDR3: TGTGCCAGCAGTTGCTCAGGGACAGGCGTAAAAGATACCCAGTACTTC. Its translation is CASSCSGTGVKDTQYF.

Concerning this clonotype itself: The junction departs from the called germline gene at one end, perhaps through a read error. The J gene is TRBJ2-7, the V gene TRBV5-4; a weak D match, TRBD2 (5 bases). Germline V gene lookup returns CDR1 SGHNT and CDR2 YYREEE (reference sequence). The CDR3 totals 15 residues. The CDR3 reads CASSLGPDPDYEQHF. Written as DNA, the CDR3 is TGTGCCAGCAGCTTGGGTCCGGACCCTGACTACGAGCAGCACTTC.